The 2 T cell receptor beta chains reported below all come from one sample, sequenced in a study of blood T cell repertoires in COVID-19. The method was immunoSEQ multiplex PCR; TCRdb's version includes in-frame clones alone and lacks a portion of them. The sample gives approximately 190,000 clones, 84% of which show up once; about 3.3% is in the top ten. The specimen was PBMCs or T cells enriched from blood (not recorded which). Receptor source: a woman aged 30 to 39 who had been exposed to COVID-19.

CDR3 bases: TGTGCCAGCAGCCCGGACAGGGGTCATTCCGGGGAGCTGTTTTTT. Protein product: CASSPDRGHSGELFF. V and J are TRBV5-6 and TRBJ2-2; 9 bases fit TRBD1. The V and J ends lost 4 bases and 6 bases, in that order; junction bases with no gene match: 7. This CDR3 has 15 residues. In germline, CDR1 is SGHDT, CDR2 YYEEEE.

The chain is built from TRBV19 and TRBJ2-5, with D unclear. CDR1 LNHDA and CDR2 SQIVND come from the germline V gene (reference sequence). The CDR3 covers 15 residues. Trimming shortened V by 7 bases and J by 2 bases, and 17 bases separated the two germline ends. This chain's CDR3 is CASKLSDRGQETQYF. CDR3 nucleotides: TGTGCCAGTAAGCTCTCGGATCGCGGACAAGAGACCCAGTACTTC.